Shown below are 22 T cell receptor beta chains from a single sample sequenced in a study of blood T cell repertoires in COVID-19. Only in-frame clones appear in the TCRdb table, and some are missing; sequencing was by immunoSEQ multiplex PCR. The sample lists about 190,000 clones; approximately 86% were seen once. Sequenced sample: peripheral blood. These receptor sequences come from a man younger than 40 with acute or convalescent COVID-19.

J is TRBJ1-1 and V is TRBV10-3; the D is unclear. Trimming removed 2 bases at V and 1 base at J, with 5 bases between. The CDR3 consists of 13 residues. CDR1 ENHRY and CDR2 SYGVKD come from the germline V gene. CDR3 residues: CAISEAGNTEAFF. The DNA for the CDR3 is TGTGCCATCAGTGAGGCGGGGAACACTGAAGCTTTCTTT.

V usage is TRBV15 and J usage is TRBJ1-2; D may be TRBD1 (5 bases). Trimming cost V 3 bases and J 0 bases, with 14 bases left between them. This CDR3 region has 16 residues. CDR1 and CDR2 from the germline V gene are LNHNV and YYDKDF (reference sequence). The CDR3 loop is CATSRASTDANYGYTF. For the CDR3, the DNA is TGTGCCACCAGCAGGGCATCGACAGATGCTAACTATGGCTACACCTTC.

The chain employs TRBV11-1 and TRBJ2-7; TRBD2 is a possible D gene (5 bases). The germline CDR1 and CDR2 sequences are SGHAT and FQDESV (reference sequence). The V and J ends lost 2 bases and 2 bases respectively, with 7 bases between them. CDR3 length: 13 amino acids. The CDR3 is CASSLRGTYEQYF. The DNA of the CDR3 is TGTGCCAGCAGCTTAAGAGGGACCTACGAGCAGTACTTC.

The chain couples TRBV19 to TRBJ1-1, with 9 bases that match TRBD1. This CDR3 contains 15 residues. J gave up 3 bases and V 9 bases, and 11 bases lay outside the gene matches. CDR1 LNHDA and CDR2 SQIVND come from the germline V gene (reference sequence). The CDR3 nucleotides read TGTGCCAGGCTGTCCCGGGACAGGGTGGACACTGAAGCTTTCTTT. It is translated as CARLSRDRVDTEAFF.

This chain joins TRBV6-5 and TRBJ2-1, with 8 positions matching TRBD1. The CDR3 length is 14 residues. The trim removed 8 bases at V and 5 bases at J, leaving 8 bases unmatched. Germline V CDR1 and CDR2: MNHEY, SVGAGI. The CDR3 DNA is TGTGCCAGCTCGAAGGACAGGGTTAACAATGAGCAGTTCTTC. Encoded protein: CASSKDRVNNEQFF.

This chain links TRBV28 with TRBJ2-1; no firm D call. The CDR3 runs to 13 residues. V was cut by 1 base and J by 10 bases, with 11 bases left in between. Germline values: CDR1 MDHEN, CDR2 SYDVKM. In DNA form, the CDR3 reads TGTGCCAGCAGTTTATACTCCTCTCGAGAGCAGTTCTTC. This sequence encodes CASSLYSSREQFF. The full variable domain, rest sourced from reference TRBV28 and TRBJ2-1, is DVKVTQSSRYLVKRTGEKVFLECVQDMDHENMFWYRQDPGLGLRLIYFSYDVKMKEKGDIPEGYSVSREKKERFSLILESASTNQTSMYLCASSLYSSREQFFGPGTRLTVL.

This chain joins TRBV6-5 and TRBJ1-4; perhaps TRBD1 as D (6 bases). The germline CDR1 and CDR2 sequences are MNHEY and SVGAGI. V lost 8 bases to trimming and J lost 4 bases, with 14 bases between them. This CDR3 comprises 14 residues. The CDR3 loop reads CASGTRGNNEKLFF. Here the CDR3 DNA reads TGTGCCAGCGGCACAAGGGGGAATAATGAAAAACTGTTTTTT.

This chain uses TRBV27 with TRBJ2-2, with D maybe TRBD1 (6 bases). V lost 5 bases, J lost 7 bases, and 20 bases lay in between. Germline loops: CDR1 MNHEY, CDR2 SMNVEV (reference sequence). The length of the CDR3 is 16 residues. CDR3 amino acids: CASSRLDRRSDGELFF. The CDR3 DNA reads TGTGCCAGCAGTCGTTTGGACAGAAGGTCGGACGGGGAGCTGTTTTTT.

The chain combines TRBV5-1 with TRBJ2-1; weak D call: TRBD1 (6 bases). Trimming cost V 4 bases and J 4 bases, with 18 bases left between them. The CDR3 totals 16 residues. Germline CDR1 and CDR2: SGHRS and YFSETQ. As DNA, the CDR3 is TGCGCCAGCAGCCTTACAGGGCCCATGAATTACAATGAGCAGTTCTTC. Translated: CASSLTGPMNYNEQFF.

This chain uses TRBV2 with TRBJ2-5; no definite D call. V lost 7 bases, J lost 4 bases, and 16 bases lay in between. Germline V lookup: CDR1 SNHLY, CDR2 FYNNEI. This CDR3 region has 14 residues. The CDR3 loop reads CASKEAPKRETQYF. CDR3 in DNA: TGTGCCAGCAAAGAGGCTCCAAAAAGAGAGACCCAGTACTTC.

The chain carries TRBV6-5 and TRBJ2-7; 9 bases agree with TRBD1. CDR1 and CDR2 from the germline V gene are MNHEY and SVGAGI. V lost 6 bases and J lost 4; bases outside the gene matches: 10. This CDR3 spans 15 amino acids. The CDR3 reads CASSLTGTGSYEQYF. The CDR3 DNA reads as TGTGCCAGCAGCTTGACCGGGACAGGGAGTTACGAGCAGTACTTC.

The chain carries TRBV24-1 and TRBJ2-1; 14 nucleotides align to TRBD2. CDR1 KGHDR and CDR2 SFDVKD come from the germline V gene. The CDR3 contains 15 residues. Trimming at V came to 10 bases and at J to 2 bases, leaving 3 bases not matched to a gene. The CDR3 spells CATGLAGGPYNEQFF. CDR3 coding DNA: TGTGCCACAGGACTAGCGGGGGGTCCCTACAATGAGCAGTTCTTC.

The chain combines TRBV6-5 with TRBJ1-2, with TRBD1 as a possible D gene (6 bases). CDR1 is MNHEY and CDR2 is SVGAGI in the germline V gene. Trimming took 5 bases from V and 8 from J, leaving 12 bases between them. The CDR3 spans 12 residues. The CDR3 region has the DNA TGTGCCAGCAGTCCACAGGGTCGAGGCTACACCTTC. It codes for CASSPQGRGYTF.

The V gene is TRBV24-1, the J gene TRBJ1-5; tentative D call: TRBD1 (6 bases). The V and J ends lost 3 bases and 6 bases respectively, with 14 bases between them. CDR3 size: 15 residues. Looked up from germline, CDR1 is KGHDR and CDR2 is SFDVKD. The CDR3 loop is CATSDGRGAGQPQHF. Here the CDR3 DNA reads TGTGCCACCAGTGATGGACGGGGGGCTGGTCAGCCCCAGCATTTT.

This chain links TRBV5-1 with TRBJ1-6; D is uncertain. This CDR3 comprises 14 residues. CDR1 is SGHRS and CDR2 is YFSETQ in the germline V gene. V gave up 0 bases and J gave up 10 bases, with 11 bases separating them. The CDR3 is CASSLVGDGSPLHF. The DNA for the CDR3 is TGCGCCAGCAGCTTGGTCGGGGATGGGTCACCCCTCCACTTT.

The chain combines TRBV3-1 (or the pseudogene TRBV3-2) with TRBJ1-2, with TRBD1 matching 8 bases. Germline loops: CDR1 LGHDT, CDR2 YNNKEL (reference sequence). This CDR3 region has 15 residues. The V gene end was trimmed by 6 bases and the J gene end by 1 base; junction bases not matched to a gene: 7. The CDR3: CASSLQTGGNYGYTF. CDR3 nucleotides: TGTGCCAGCAGTCTACAAACAGGGGGTAACTATGGCTACACCTTC.

The chain recombines TRBV10-1 with TRBJ1-5; D call uncertain. Between the trimmed V and J ends, which lost 3 bases and 8 bases, there was a span of 11 bases. Germline V gene data show CDR1 as WNHNN and CDR2 as SYGVQD (reference sequence). CDR3 size: 13 residues. In DNA, the CDR3 is TGCGCCAGCAGTGATAGTCCCGGGGAGCCCCAGCATTTT. The encoded protein is CASSDSPGEPQHF.

The chain combines TRBV7-8 with TRBJ2-5, with 7 bases matching TRBD2. Germline V gene sequence: CDR1 SGHVS, CDR2 FQNEAQ. V trimming: 5 bases; J trimming: 7 bases; junction bases outside the gene matches: 13. The CDR3 sequence is 15 residues long. The CDR3 spells CASSHRLADSWTQYF. The CDR3 nucleotides are TGTGCCAGCAGCCATAGACTAGCCGACTCTTGGACCCAGTACTTC.

This chain connects TRBV28 to TRBJ1-1, with D hard to call. V shed 3 bases and J shed 1 base, with 15 bases lying between them. The CDR3 is 16 residues long. CDR1 and CDR2 from the germline V gene are MDHEN and SYDVKM. This chain's CDR3 is CASSLFGIWGNTEAFF. The CDR3 nucleotides read TGTGCCAGCAGTTTGTTCGGGATTTGGGGGAACACTGAAGCTTTCTTT.

This clone was seen a few times. The DNA for the CDR3 is TGCAGCGTTGTGCGATGGACAGCCGATTTGAACACTGAAGCTTTCTTT. It translates to CSVVRWTADLNTEAFF. The J gene is TRBJ1-1, the V gene TRBV29-1; perhaps TRBD1 as D (6 bases). CDR3 size: 16 residues. V was clipped by 4 bases and J by 0 bases, with 18 bases between them. Germline loops: CDR1 SQVTM, CDR2 ANQGSEA.

The chain recombines TRBV4-2 with TRBJ1-4, with TRBD1 matching over 7 bases. The CDR3 contains 13 residues. CDR1 and CDR2 from the germline V gene are LGHNA and YNFKEQ. After removal of 7 bases from V and 8 bases from J, the junction contained 7 bases not matched to a gene. In DNA, the CDR3 is TGTGCCAGCACGCAGGGGGGAGAGGAAAAACTGTTTTTT. Protein product: CASTQGGEEKLFF.

The chain uses TRBV6-5 and TRBJ1-1; 10 nucleotides agree with TRBD1. Germline V gene data show CDR1 as MNHEY and CDR2 as SVGAGI. The CDR3 runs 15 residues. V was pared by 7 bases and J by 3 bases, with 8 bases of the junction left unmatched. The CDR3 DNA is TGTGCCAGCAACTTCGGGACAGGGGATGACACTGAAGCTTTCTTT. It yields the protein CASNFGTGDDTEAFF.